This TCR beta chain was sequenced during a study of blood T cell repertoires in COVID-19. Original data processing: Estimated nucleated cell counts came from reference gene primer amplification. Only in-frame clones appear in the TCRdb table, and some are missing; sequencing was by immunoSEQ multiplex PCR. That table is the source of V, J and clone size, and D and trimming were worked out from the DNA. The sample carries approximately 200,000 clones, roughly 83% recorded once. Germline values: CDR1 SQVTM, CDR2 ANQGSEA. V dropped 5 bases and J dropped 6; count of bases not matched to a gene: 8. This CDR3 has 14 residues. The cohort comprised adults aged roughly 18 to 100 years residing in about two dozen US areas. The study assigned cohorts using participant-reported clinical history.

The origin of this receptor is a middle-aged woman with acute COVID-19. This chain links TRBV29-1 with TRBJ1-5; 9 bases are a match to TRBD1. Sequenced input: PBMCs or T cells enriched from blood (not recorded which). This CDR3 is CSVNTGTGSQPQHF. The CDR3 DNA reads TGCAGCGTTAATACCGGGACAGGGAGTCAGCCCCAGCATTTT.